These 27 T cell receptor beta chains were all obtained from the same sample, sequenced in a study of shared clonotypes between healthy human individuals (dated by TCRdb to about 2020). Library creation used the immunoSEQ multiplex PCR assay. The clones in this table, taken by TCRdb from immuneACCESS, are in-frame only. Not every clone is retained; where verified, under half of the shortfall comes from an unresolved V gene, and the cause of the rest is unknown. This sample has roughly 810,000 clones in its table, and approximately 96% of those were observed once. The ten largest clones take up around 0.25% of the sample. CD8 naive samples consisted of CD45RO-negative cells that were positively selected for CCR7, yielding a CD45RA+CCR7+ population without TemRA cells. Input material: naive CD8+ T cells sorted from blood. In light of the paper, this sample's cell subset or site label describes: CD45RA+CCR7+. These receptors came from a man under 40 in good health.

CDR3 in DNA: TGTGCCAGCAGCCCTACTAGCGGGAGACTCTACGAGCAGTACTTC. Amino acid sequence: CASSPTSGRLYEQYF. The chain is built from TRBV5-6 and TRBJ2-7; 11 bases align to TRBD2. This CDR3 has 15 residues. Germline V gene sequence: CDR1 SGHDT, CDR2 YYEEEE. V shed 4 bases and J 3 bases; nucleotides not matched to a gene: 6.

This chain connects TRBV7-9 to TRBJ2-2; 12 bases align to TRBD1. Germline-derived CDR1 and CDR2 are SEHNR and FQNEAQ (reference sequence). There are 18 residues in the CDR3. V was pared by 5 bases and J by 2 bases, with 9 bases of the junction left unmatched. The CDR3 DNA reads TGTGCCAGCAGCGCAAGCCGGGACAGGGGGCATAACACCGGGGAGCTGTTTTTT. Its translation: CASSASRDRGHNTGELFF. Drawing the rest from reference TRBV7-9 and TRBJ2-2, the complete variable domain is DTGVSQNPRHKITKRGQNVTFRCDPISEHNRLYWYRQTLGQGPEFLTYFQNEAQLEKSRLLSDRFSAERPKGSFSTLEIQRTEQGDSAMYLCASSASRDRGHNTGELFFGEGSRLTVL.

The rearrangement uses TRBV7-9 and TRBJ2-7, with 8 bases that match TRBD1. The CDR3 extends over 13 amino acids. The J segment lost 5 bases and the V segment lost 5 bases, leaving 5 bases of the junction unmatched. From germline, CDR1 is SEHNR and CDR2 FQNEAQ (reference sequence). DNA of the CDR3: TGTGCCAGCAGCCCCGACAGGGGACACGAGCAGTACTTC. It encodes CASSPDRGHEQYF.

The chain employs TRBV18 and TRBJ1-5; 9 bases align to TRBD1. CDR3 length equals 16 residues. V shed 3 bases, J shed 5 bases, and the junction held 8 bases outside the gene matches. Germline V gene sequence: CDR1 KGHSH, CDR2 LQKENI. The CDR3 coding sequence is TGTGCCAGCTCACCGACTGCCCGACAGGGGGATCAGCCCCAGCATTTT. Protein sequence: CASSPTARQGDQPQHF. Filled out from reference TRBV18 and TRBJ1-5, the complete variable domain reads NAGVMQNPRHLVRRRGQEARLRCSPMKGHSHVYWYRQLPEEGLKFMVYLQKENIIDESGMPKERFSAEFPKEGPSILRIQQVVRGDSAAYFCASSPTARQGDQPQHFGDGTRLSIL.

A single count supports this clone. This chain joins TRBV15 and TRBJ2-5; D perhaps matches TRBD2 (5 bases). Trimming took off 0 bases at V and 0 bases at J, with 8 bases between the two ends. CDR3 length: 15 amino acids. The germline CDR1 and CDR2 sequences are LNHNV and YYDKDF (reference sequence). CDR3 nucleotides: TGTGCCACCAGCAGAGATCGGAGGAACCAAGAGACCCAGTACTTC. Residues: CATSRDRRNQETQYF.

The chain is built from TRBV9 and TRBJ2-1; possible D gene TRBD2, 6 bases. From germline, CDR1 is SGDLS and CDR2 YYNGEE. V gave up 3 bases and J gave up 2 bases, with 15 bases separating them. CDR3 length equals 16 residues. The CDR3 spells CASSEHSGPPYNEQFF. As DNA, the CDR3 is TGTGCCAGCAGCGAACATAGCGGACCCCCCTACAATGAGCAGTTCTTC.

The chain is built from TRBV11-2 and TRBJ2-1; D gene uncertain. The V end was cut by 0 bases, the J end by 3 bases, with 12 bases between. This CDR3 comprises 16 residues. Germline loops: CDR1 SGHAT, CDR2 FQNNGV. The CDR3 loop is CASSLDAETYYNEQFF. In DNA form, the CDR3 reads TGTGCCAGCAGCTTAGACGCAGAAACTTACTACAATGAGCAGTTCTTC. The variable domain in full, completed from reference TRBV11-2 and TRBJ2-1, reads EAGVAQSPRYKIIEKRQSVAFWCNPISGHATLYWYQQILGQGPKLLIQFQNNGVVDDSQLPKDRFSAERLKGVDSTLKIQPAKLEDSAVYLCASSLDAETYYNEQFFGPGTRLTVL.

DNA for the CDR3: TGCAGCGTGCTCTGGACTAGCGACTACGAGCAGTACTTC. Residues: CSVLWTSDYEQYF. The rearrangement joins TRBV29-1 to TRBJ2-7, with TRBD2 matching over 9 bases. CDR1 and CDR2 from the germline V gene are SQVTM and ANQGSEA. The V gene end was trimmed by 6 bases and the J gene end by 3 bases; junction bases not matched to a gene: 6. CDR3 length: 13 amino acids.

The rearrangement links TRBV7-2 to TRBJ2-5; TRBD1 aligns across 8 bases. The ends lost 1 base at V and 1 base at J; junction bases unmatched: 5. CDR3 length: 16 amino acids. The germline V gene encodes CDR1 SGHTA and CDR2 FQGNSA. The chain's CDR3 is CASSLGWDRIQETQYF. Here the CDR3 DNA reads TGTGCCAGCAGCTTAGGTTGGGACAGGATCCAAGAGACCCAGTACTTC. The complete variable domain, with remaining parts taken from reference TRBV7-2 and TRBJ2-5, reads GAGVSQSPSNKVTEKGKDVELRCDPISGHTALYWYRQSLGQGLEFLIYFQGNSAPDKSGLPSDRFSAERTGGSVSTLTIQRTQQEDSAVYLCASSLGWDRIQETQYFGPGTRLLVL.

About this clone itself: Other nucleotide sequences from this sample produce the same CDR3. The rearrangement joins TRBV11-2 to TRBJ2-7; D remains unclear. Germline lookup yields CDR1 SGHAT and CDR2 FQNNGV. The CDR3 runs to 14 residues. Trimming shortened V by 5 bases and J by 2 bases, and 13 bases separated the two germline ends. CDR3 sequence: CASSPGPGTYEQYF. The CDR3 DNA reads as TGTGCCAGCAGCCCAGGACCAGGAACCTACGAGCAGTACTTC.

The CDR3 coding sequence is TGCAGCGCCGGCCCTCTAGCGGGAGGGACCCCCTACAATGAGCAGTTCTTC. Translation gives CSAGPLAGGTPYNEQFF. The V call is TRBV29-1, the J call TRBJ2-1; 12 nucleotides align to TRBD2. Trimming took 7 bases from V and 2 from J; bases not matched to a gene: 12. Germline assignment: CDR1 SQVTM and CDR2 ANQGSEA. The CDR3 extends over 17 amino acids.

The chain is built from TRBV7-6 and TRBJ2-1; TRBD1 agrees at 10 bases. The CDR3 contains 15 residues. The germline gives CDR1 SGHVS, CDR2 FNYEAQ. J was trimmed by 6 bases and V by 5 bases; bases with no gene match: 7. The CDR3 protein is CASSPTGTGVNEQFF. The CDR3 region has the DNA TGTGCCAGCAGCCCGACCGGGACAGGGGTCAATGAGCAGTTCTTC.

The V gene is TRBV6-1, the J gene TRBJ2-1; D is perhaps TRBD2 (7 bases). CDR1 and CDR2 (germline): MNHNS, SASEGT. With 5 bases removed from V and 6 bases from J, the gap between germline ends came to 17 bases. The CDR3 is 15 amino acids. The CDR3: CASSLAHGGANEQFF. The DNA for the CDR3 is TGTGCCAGCAGTCTTGCCCATGGGGGGGCCAATGAGCAGTTCTTC.

The V and J genes are TRBV9 and TRBJ2-7; 9 bases are a match to TRBD1. The length of the CDR3 is 15 residues. J gave up 4 bases and V 4 bases, and 9 bases lay outside the gene matches. Germline V gene sequence: CDR1 SGDLS, CDR2 YYNGEE. CDR3 loop: CASSPEGQGWYEQYF. The CDR3 region has the DNA TGTGCCAGCAGCCCAGAAGGACAGGGGTGGTACGAGCAGTACTTC.

The chain uses TRBV5-1 and TRBJ2-3; perhaps TRBD1 as D (6 bases). This CDR3 comprises 16 residues. Trimming took off 1 base at V and 2 bases at J, with 14 bases between the two ends. Germline V gene data show CDR1 as SGHRS and CDR2 as YFSETQ. The CDR3 protein is CASSLSQGLFTDTQYF. The DNA of the CDR3 is TGCGCCAGCAGCTTGAGCCAGGGGCTGTTCACAGATACGCAGTATTTT.

This chain links TRBV2 with TRBJ2-5; possibly TRBD2 for D (6 bases). From germline, CDR1 is SNHLY and CDR2 FYNNEI. The CDR3 is 14 amino acids. The V gene lost 10 bases and the J gene lost 5 bases, with 20 bases spanning the gap. The CDR3 DNA reads as TGTGCCAAGAGGACTACCCCCGCGGATGAGACCCAGTACTTC. Amino acid sequence: CAKRTTPADETQYF.

The rearrangement uses TRBV15 and TRBJ2-7, with D uncertain. The length of the CDR3 is 16 residues. Germline loops: CDR1 LNHNV, CDR2 YYDKDF (reference sequence). V was shortened by 1 base and J by 0 bases, with 13 bases between the two germline ends. Written as DNA, the CDR3 is TGTGCCACCAGCAGAGGGTGGCGTCAGAGCTCCTACGAGCAGTACTTC. It specifies CATSRGWRQSSYEQYF.

The chain joins TRBV10-2 to TRBJ2-7; no clear D gene. The CDR3 extends over 12 amino acids. Looked up from germline, CDR1 is WSHSY and CDR2 is SAAADI. V dropped 5 bases and J dropped 0 bases, with 5 bases sitting between them. The DNA of the CDR3 is TGCGCCAGCAGTCCCTACTCCTACGAGCAGTACTTC. Translated, it gives CASSPYSYEQYF.

The count of this clone is one. The chain couples TRBV19 to TRBJ2-7; no clear D gene. The germline gives CDR1 LNHDA, CDR2 SQIVND (reference sequence). Trimming removed 3 bases from V and 3 bases from J, with 9 bases in between. The CDR3 extends over 13 amino acids. CDR3 bases: TGTGCCAGTAGTATCGTGGCTGGCTACGAGCAGTACTTC. Encoded protein: CASSIVAGYEQYF. The entire variable domain, with the rest obtained from reference TRBV19 and TRBJ2-7, is as follows: DGGITQSPKYLFRKEGQNVTLSCEQNLNHDAMYWYRQDPGQGLRLIYYSQIVNDFQKGDIAEGYSVSREKKESFPLTVTSAQKNPTAFYLCASSIVAGYEQYFGPGTRLTVT.

As DNA, the CDR3 is TGTGCCAGCAGTTACTCCCACGGGCAGAATGAGCAGTTCTTC. It translates to CASSYSHGQNEQFF. V usage is TRBV6-5 and J usage is TRBJ2-1; D gene uncertain. The CDR3 has 14 residues. Trimming took off 0 bases at V and 7 bases at J, with 10 bases between the two ends. Germline values: CDR1 MNHEY, CDR2 SVGAGI.

This clone was detected only once. The chain uses TRBV7-8 and TRBJ2-2; TRBD2 agrees at 9 bases. The V gene end was trimmed by 7 bases and the J gene end by 7 bases; junction bases not matched to a gene: 16. The CDR3 spans 17 residues. CDR1 SGHVS and CDR2 FQNEAQ come from the germline V gene. In nucleotides, the CDR3 is TGTGCCAGCAACCCGATGACTAGCGGCCAAGGTCACGGGGAGCTGTTTTTT. As protein: CASNPMTSGQGHGELFF. The full variable domain, rest sourced from reference TRBV7-8 and TRBJ2-2, is GAGVSQSPRYKVAKRGQDVALRCDPISGHVSLFWYQQALGQGPEFLTYFQNEAQLDKSGLPSDRFFAERPEGSVSTLKIQRTQQEDSAVYLCASNPMTSGQGHGELFFGEGSRLTVL.

Remarks on this clone: The sample has other DNA sequences that encode this CDR3 too. The V gene is TRBV7-9, the J gene TRBJ2-1; 15 nucleotides match TRBD2. There are 17 residues in the CDR3. Per germline, CDR1 SEHNR and CDR2 FQNEAQ (reference sequence). Germline trimming cut 5 bases from V and 2 bases from J; bases unmatched to any gene: 4. The CDR3 DNA reads as TGTGCCAGCAGCCCCAGGACTAGCGGGAGGGCCTACAATGAGCAGTTCTTC. Its translation: CASSPRTSGRAYNEQFF.

The J gene is TRBJ2-7, the V gene TRBV18, with 12 bases matching TRBD1. The junction had 6 bases not matched to a gene; V was cut back by 5 bases and J by 4 bases. The V gene's germline CDR1 is KGHSH and CDR2 LQKENI. The CDR3 covers 15 residues. The CDR3: CASSTGTGGTYEQYF. CDR3 bases: TGTGCCAGCTCAACGGGGACAGGGGGCACATACGAGCAGTACTTC. Filled out from reference TRBV18 and TRBJ2-7, the complete variable domain reads NAGVMQNPRHLVRRRGQEARLRCSPMKGHSHVYWYRQLPEEGLKFMVYLQKENIIDESGMPKERFSAEFPKEGPSILRIQQVVRGDSAAYFCASSTGTGGTYEQYFGPGTRLTVT.

The chain uses TRBV11-2 and TRBJ2-7, with D possibly TRBD2 on 6 matching bases. The CDR3 extends over 15 amino acids. The ends were cut back, 5 bases at V and 3 bases at J, with 17 bases in the middle. Germline assignment: CDR1 SGHAT and CDR2 FQNNGV. CDR3 loop: CASSAELAPGYEQYF. The CDR3 nucleotides read TGTGCCAGCAGCGCTGAACTAGCTCCGGGCTACGAGCAGTACTTC.

The J gene is TRBJ2-7, the V gene TRBV7-9; D is undetermined. The length of the CDR3 is 13 residues. Germline-derived CDR1 and CDR2 are SEHNR and FQNEAQ (reference sequence). Trimming took off 0 bases at V and 4 bases at J, with 7 bases between the two ends. CDR3: CASSLADGYEQYF. For the CDR3, the DNA is TGTGCCAGCAGCTTAGCAGATGGGTACGAGCAGTACTTC.

The J gene is TRBJ1-5, the V gene TRBV9; no reliable D call. The CDR3 contains 15 residues. V dropped 0 bases and J dropped 7 bases, with 14 bases sitting between them. Germline-derived CDR1 and CDR2 are SGDLS and YYNGEE. Written as DNA, the CDR3 is TGTGCCAGCAGCGTAGAAGGGTCAGTCGGCCAGCCCCAGCATTTT. This encodes CASSVEGSVGQPQHF.

The rearrangement links TRBV5-1 to TRBJ1-1, with D possibly matching TRBD1 (6 bases). Trimming cost V 6 bases and J 5 bases, with 11 bases left between them. This CDR3 is 12 amino acids long. Germline loops: CDR1 SGHRS, CDR2 YFSETQ. The CDR3 here is CASNRGGTEAFF. CDR3 coding DNA: TGCGCCAGCAACCGAGGGGGGACTGAAGCTTTCTTT. Full variable domain (outside the CDR3, taken from reference TRBV5-1 and TRBJ1-1): KAGVTQTPRYLIKTRGQQVTLSCSPISGHRSVSWYQQTPGQGLQFLFEYFSETQRNKGNFPGRFSGRQFSNSRSEMNVSTLELGDSALYLCASNRGGTEAFFGQGTRLTVV.